Listed here are 20 T cell receptor beta chains from one sample, sequenced in a study of Tregs in tolerant kidney transplant recipients. Measured with immunoSEQ multiplex PCR; TCRdb has only the in-frame clones, and not every one. The table has about 240,000 clones, about four fifths seen once; the top ten hold around 0.61%. The material sequenced was CD4+ T cells from blood. These receptors all come from a human donor in good health.

A remark on this clone: At one boundary the junction diverges from the germline segment, which might be a read error. The CDR3 coding sequence is TGTGCCAGCAGCCAAGGCCGACAGGGGGCCCCCCACTTC. Translating gives CASSQGRQGAPHF. This chain links TRBV14 with TRBJ1-2, with TRBD1 matching 10 bases. Germline lookup yields CDR1 SGHDN and CDR2 FVKESK. This CDR3 is 13 amino acids long.

The chain combines TRBV29-1 with TRBJ1-2, with no clear D. Looked up from germline, CDR1 is SQVTM and CDR2 is ANQGSEA. Trimming took 7 bases from V and 3 from J, leaving 6 bases between them. The CDR3 covers 10 residues. CDR3 sequence reads: CSAGDYGYTF. The CDR3 DNA reads TGCAGCGCCGGGGACTATGGCTACACCTTC.

The rearrangement uses TRBV5-4 and TRBJ1-1; the D is unclear. The CDR3 runs 15 residues. Germline assignment: CDR1 SGHNT and CDR2 YYREEE (reference sequence). Deletions cut 0 bases from V and 0 bases from J, with 9 bases between. Here the CDR3 reads CASSLENFMNTEAFF. The CDR3 bases are TGTGCCAGCAGCTTGGAGAATTTCATGAACACTGAAGCTTTCTTT.

This clone was seen once. The V and J genes are TRBV2 and TRBJ2-1; 12 bases fit TRBD1. V gave up 6 bases and J gave up 5 bases; unmatched junction bases: 20. This CDR3 is built from 20 residues. Germline-derived CDR1 and CDR2 are SNHLY and FYNNEI. The CDR3: CASRPGTGGPSGGPHNEQFF. CDR3 DNA: TGTGCCAGCAGACCCGGGACAGGGGGCCCGAGCGGGGGGCCCCACAATGAGCAGTTCTTC. Combining the CDR3 with reference TRBV2 and TRBJ2-1 gives the whole variable domain EPEVTQTPSHQVTQMGQEVILRCVPISNHLYFYWYRQILGQKVEFLVSFYNNEISEKSEIFDDQFSVERPDGSNFTLKIRSTKLEDSAMYFCASRPGTGGPSGGPHNEQFFGPGTRLTVL.

The V gene is TRBV19, the J gene TRBJ2-3; 8 nucleotides align to TRBD1. Trimming cost V 3 bases and J 2 bases; bases outside gene matches: 7. This CDR3 has 16 residues. Per the germline V gene, CDR1 is LNHDA and CDR2 is SQIVND (reference sequence). The CDR3 nucleotides read TGTGCCAGTAGTATGTCGGACAGGGTCAACACAGATACGCAGTATTTT. This encodes CASSMSDRVNTDTQYF. Supplemented by reference TRBV19 and TRBJ2-3, the full variable domain reads DGGITQSPKYLFRKEGQNVTLSCEQNLNHDAMYWYRQDPGQGLRLIYYSQIVNDFQKGDIAEGYSVSREKKESFPLTVTSAQKNPTAFYLCASSMSDRVNTDTQYFGPGTRLTVL.

Remarks on this clone: Other DNA sequences in this sample translate to the same CDR3. J is TRBJ2-7 and V is TRBV5-1, with D unclear. Germline assignment: CDR1 SGHRS and CDR2 YFSETQ. The CDR3 extends over 15 amino acids. Trimming took off 4 bases at V and 4 bases at J, with 18 bases between the two ends. As DNA, the CDR3 is TGCGCCAGCAGCCCCGGCACAGCTGAGAAGTACGAGCAGTACTTC. Its protein product is CASSPGTAEKYEQYF.

CDR3 nucleotides: TGTGCCAGCAGCTTTCATCCACAGGGTTCAAATGAAAAACTGTTTTTT. Its protein is CASSFHPQGSNEKLFF. V is TRBV5-5 and J is TRBJ1-4, with D perhaps matching TRBD1 (6 bases). The CDR3 spans 16 residues. Trimming cost V 2 bases and J 5 bases, with 16 bases left between them. Per the germline V gene, CDR1 is SGHKS and CDR2 is YYEKEE (reference sequence). The full variable domain, rest sourced from reference TRBV5-5 and TRBJ1-4, is DAGVTQSPTHLIKTRGQQVTLRCSPISGHKSVSWYQQVLGQGPQFIFQYYEKEERGRGNFPDRFSARQFPNYSSELNVNALLLGDSALYLCASSFHPQGSNEKLFFGSGTQLSVL.

This rearrangement joins TRBV14 to TRBJ2-3; TRBD2 matches 8 bases. Trimming at V came to 3 bases and at J to 4 bases, leaving 12 bases not matched to a gene. The germline V gene encodes CDR1 SGHDN and CDR2 FVKESK. CDR3 length: 17 residues. The CDR3 protein is CASSQSPGLGDADTQYF. The CDR3 nucleotides read TGTGCCAGCAGCCAGAGCCCGGGACTAGGAGACGCAGATACGCAGTATTTT.

The V and J genes are TRBV19 and TRBJ2-7; possible D gene TRBD1, 6 bases. Trimming stripped 3 bases from V and 1 base from J, with 13 bases between. This CDR3 contains 15 residues. Germline V CDR1 and CDR2: LNHDA, SQIVND (reference sequence). DNA of the CDR3: TGTGCCAGTAGTATTTCAGGGGCGGTTTCCTACGAGCAGTACTTC. This encodes CASSISGAVSYEQYF.

This sequence joins TRBV18 and TRBJ2-1; 9 bases agree with TRBD2. The germline gives CDR1 KGHSH, CDR2 LQKENI. The CDR3 length is 19 residues. After removal of 6 bases from V and 5 bases from J, the junction contained 20 bases not matched to a gene. The CDR3, as DNA: TGTGCCAGCTCGGTACCGGACAGAACTCTAGCGGGGTCCAACAATGAGCAGTTCTTC. Amino acid sequence: CASSVPDRTLAGSNNEQFF.

A single count supports this clone. The V call is TRBV7-6, the J call TRBJ2-3; perhaps TRBD1 as D (6 bases). V was shortened by 5 bases and J by 1 base, with 16 bases between the two germline ends. The CDR3 is 16 amino acids. The germline V gene encodes CDR1 SGHVS and CDR2 FNYEAQ. The CDR3 DNA sequence: TGTGCCAGCAGCCTCACAGGGAAAGGAGGCACAGATACGCAGTATTTT. Encoded protein: CASSLTGKGGTDTQYF. The full variable domain, in which reference TRBV7-6 and TRBJ2-3 provide the parts outside the CDR3, is GAGVSQSPRYKVTKRGQDVALRCDPISGHVSLYWYRQALGQGPEFLTYFNYEAQQDKSGLPNDRFSAERPEGSISTLTIQRTEQRDSAMYRCASSLTGKGGTDTQYFGPGTRLTVL.

The chain combines TRBV5-1 with TRBJ1-4, with unresolved D. Deletions cut 0 bases from V and 8 bases from J, with 14 bases between. CDR3 size: 15 residues. Looked up from germline, CDR1 is SGHRS and CDR2 is YFSETQ. DNA for the CDR3: TGCGCCAGCAGCTTGGACCCAATTAGGGAGGAAAAACTGTTTTTT. This translates into CASSLDPIREEKLFF.

This sequence joins TRBV27 and TRBJ1-4, with a tentative D call TRBD1 (5 bases). CDR1 and CDR2 (germline): MNHEY, SMNVEV (reference sequence). Trimming shortened V by 5 bases and J by 8 bases, and 15 bases separated the two germline ends. CDR3 length equals 14 residues. In DNA, the CDR3 is TGTGCCAGCAGTCCCCAGACAGTTCGGGAAAAACTGTTTTTT. It yields the protein CASSPQTVREKLFF.

The CDR3 loop reads CASSGLAGGQNTQYF. Written as DNA, the CDR3 is TGTGCCAGCAGTGGTCTAGCGGGGGGGCAAAATACGCAGTATTTT. V usage is TRBV6-1 and J usage is TRBJ2-3; 12 bases align to TRBD2. CDR1 and CDR2 from the germline V gene are MNHNS and SASEGT. Unmatched junction bases numbered 6, after V lost 4 bases and J lost 7 bases. The CDR3 runs to 15 residues.

CDR3 amino acids: CASRHQVTGSYGYTF. CDR3 nucleotide sequence: TGTGCCAGCAGGCACCAAGTGACAGGATCCTATGGCTACACCTTC. This sequence joins TRBV4-2 and TRBJ1-2; tentatively, D is TRBD1 (6 bases). CDR3 size: 15 residues. CDR1 and CDR2 (germline): LGHNA, YNFKEQ. V dropped 6 bases and J dropped 4 bases, with 18 bases sitting between them.

This clone was observed once. The V gene is TRBV7-9, the J gene TRBJ1-4, with D unclear. CDR1 and CDR2 from the germline V gene are SEHNR and FQNEAQ (reference sequence). V was cut by 4 bases and J by 0 bases, with 12 bases left in between. The CDR3 is 16 residues long. The DNA for the CDR3 is TGTGCCAGCAGCTACACTCCGAGCGCAACTAATGAAAAACTGTTTTTT. Its translation: CASSYTPSATNEKLFF.

The chain employs TRBV5-4 and TRBJ2-2; 10 bases line up with TRBD2. Germline V gene data show CDR1 as SGHNT and CDR2 as YYREEE (reference sequence). With 2 bases clipped from V and 4 bases from J, the junction kept 2 bases outside the gene matches. There are 15 residues in the CDR3. CDR3 sequence: CASSLRTSGTGELFF. CDR3 bases: TGTGCCAGCAGCTTACGGACTAGCGGCACCGGGGAGCTGTTTTTT.

CDR3 sequence (DNA): TGTGCCAGCAGCTTAGTTTCGCCCCAGGATGAGCAGTTCTTC. Its protein product is CASSLVSPQDEQFF. V is TRBV7-9 and J is TRBJ2-1, with D uncertain. The CDR3 runs 14 residues. V was shortened by 1 base and J by 8 bases, with 12 bases between the two germline ends. The germline CDR1 and CDR2 sequences are SEHNR and FQNEAQ (reference sequence).

The chain employs TRBV15 and TRBJ2-7; the D gene is possibly TRBD2 (6 bases). Trimming took off 1 base at V and 3 bases at J, with 13 bases between the two ends. CDR3 length: 15 residues. Germline CDR1 reads LNHNV; CDR2 reads YYDKDF (reference sequence). In DNA, the CDR3 is TGTGCCACCAGCAGAGCAAGTGCGGGAAGCTACGAGCAGTACTTC. Translation: CATSRASAGSYEQYF.

The chain combines TRBV6-5 with TRBJ1-1; D is unresolved. The germline V gene encodes CDR1 MNHEY and CDR2 SVGAGI. The V and J ends lost 8 bases and 1 base respectively, with 11 bases between them. The CDR3 runs to 13 residues. The CDR3 here is CASFQLGNTEAFF. For the CDR3, the DNA is TGTGCCAGCTTCCAGCTGGGGAACACTGAAGCTTTCTTT.